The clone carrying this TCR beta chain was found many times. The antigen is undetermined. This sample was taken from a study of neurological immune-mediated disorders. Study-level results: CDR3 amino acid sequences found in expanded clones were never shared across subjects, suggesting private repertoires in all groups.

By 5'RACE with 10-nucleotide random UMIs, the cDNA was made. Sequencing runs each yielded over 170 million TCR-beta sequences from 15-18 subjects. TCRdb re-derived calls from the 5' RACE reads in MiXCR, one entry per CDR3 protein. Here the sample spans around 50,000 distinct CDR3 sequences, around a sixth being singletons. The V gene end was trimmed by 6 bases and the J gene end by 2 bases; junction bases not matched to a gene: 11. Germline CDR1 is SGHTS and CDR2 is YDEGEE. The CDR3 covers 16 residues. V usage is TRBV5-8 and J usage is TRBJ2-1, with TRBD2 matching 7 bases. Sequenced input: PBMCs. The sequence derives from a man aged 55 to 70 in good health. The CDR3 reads CASIRFIAGPYNEQFF. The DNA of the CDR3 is TGTGCCAGCATCCGTTTTATAGCGGGTCCCTACAATGAGCAGTTCTTC.